This TCR beta chain was profiled in a study of blood T cell repertoires in COVID-19. Overall study context: The cDNA or gDNA used as material had been derived from T cells, B-cell-depleted T cells, or PBMCs.

Clones were sequenced by immunoSEQ multiplex PCR, and TCRdb holds only the in-frame ones, with some missing. The repertoire holds around 180,000 clones, with 88% as singletons. In germline, CDR1 is SGHKS, CDR2 YYEKEE (reference sequence). V lost 0 bases and J lost 3, with 7 bases in between. This CDR3 has 15 residues. This TCR was sampled from a man aged 55 to 70 with acute or convalescent COVID-19. The sequenced sample was peripheral blood. The chain couples TRBV5-5 to TRBJ2-6; TRBD2 is a possible D gene (5 bases). The CDR3 is CASSLVGSGANVLTF. CDR3 bases: TGTGCCAGCAGCTTGGTGGGGAGTGGGGCCAACGTCCTGACTTTC.